The T cell receptor beta chain described here comes from a study of T-cell reconstitution after alpha-beta-depleted transplantation in children (dated by TCRdb to the mid-2010s). Notes on the research overall: Using TCR repertoire profiling, the study quantitatively followed how T-cell immune reconstitution unfolded in children after TCRalphabeta/CD19-depleted allogeneic hematopoietic cell transplantation.

According to the germline V gene, CDR1 reads SGHRS and CDR2 reads YFSETQ. V loses 0 bases, J loses 7 bases, and the germline ends lie 14 bases apart. Spanning cysteine to phenylalanine, the CDR3 consists of 15 amino acids. Only the CDR3 part of the read is kept: 45 bases, read in frame from the first base. This clonotype appeared a few times. The clone's antigen remains unknown. One base away there is no much larger clone; base qualities are not given. The method was PCR. Sequencing took place on an Illumina HiSeq 2500. TCR libraries were prepared with molecular barcoding, using unique molecular identifiers to normalize TCRbeta repertoire quantification. The raw public data were reprocessed by TCRdb itself: fastp quality trimming at Q25, MiXCR clonotype calling, in-frame beta chains only. Every CDR3 protein is listed once, alongside the most common genes and DNA of its rows. The sample table records a few hundred thousand distinct CDR3 sequences; around 17% of these occur just once. Around 3.3% of the sample lies in the top ten.

The sequence came from a human donor who donated a stem cell graft to a child with acute lymphoblastic leukemia. Sequences were derived from PBMCs from the stem cell graft donor, sampled from the stem cell graft. The chain is made from TRBV5-1 and TRBJ2-4; a tentative D match to TRBD2 spans 5 bases. The CDR3 loop reads CASSLVGPGGNIQYF. The bases read TGCGCCAGCAGCTTGGTCGGGCCCGGAGGCAACATTCAGTACTTC.